This record covers a single T cell receptor (beta chain). Its antigen remains unidentified. The data derive from a study of T cell responses to AZD1222 COVID-19 vaccine. Study-level points and caveats: Unmutated variant regions are reportedly the target of nearly half of TCRs that are spike-specific.

Profiling relied on immunoSEQ multiplex PCR, and the TCRdb table lists in-frame clones only, not all of them. The sample has fewer than 150,000 clones; about 93% are singletons. Trimming removed 9 bases from V and 8 bases from J, with 16 bases in between. The CDR3 totals 13 residues. CDR1 and CDR2 (germline): MNHEY, SVGAGI. Sequenced here: peripheral blood, sampled on day 0 of AZD1222 vaccination. J is TRBJ1-4 and V is TRBV6-5; possible D gene TRBD1, 6 bases. This sequence was found in an adult in good health. The CDR3 protein is CASATGRAEKLFF. As DNA, the CDR3 is TGTGCCAGTGCGACAGGAAGGGCGGAAAAACTGTTTTTT.